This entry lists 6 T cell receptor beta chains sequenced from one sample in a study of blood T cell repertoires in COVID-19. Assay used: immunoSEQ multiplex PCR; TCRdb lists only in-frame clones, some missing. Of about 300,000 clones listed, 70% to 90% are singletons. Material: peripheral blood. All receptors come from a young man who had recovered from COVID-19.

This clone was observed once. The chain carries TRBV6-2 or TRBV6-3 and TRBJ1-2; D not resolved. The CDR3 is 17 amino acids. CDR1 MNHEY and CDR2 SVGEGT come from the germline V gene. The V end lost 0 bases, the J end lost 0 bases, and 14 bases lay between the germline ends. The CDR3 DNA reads TGTGCCAGCAGTTACTCCCCTCCTACCACCTCTAACTATGGCTACACCTTC. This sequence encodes CASSYSPPTTSNYGYTF.

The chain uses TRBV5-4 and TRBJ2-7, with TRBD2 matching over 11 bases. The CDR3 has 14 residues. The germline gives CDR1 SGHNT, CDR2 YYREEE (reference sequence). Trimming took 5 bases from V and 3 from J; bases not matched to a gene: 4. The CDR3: CASSPLAGGYEQYF. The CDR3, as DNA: TGTGCCAGCAGTCCCCTAGCGGGGGGCTACGAGCAGTACTTC.

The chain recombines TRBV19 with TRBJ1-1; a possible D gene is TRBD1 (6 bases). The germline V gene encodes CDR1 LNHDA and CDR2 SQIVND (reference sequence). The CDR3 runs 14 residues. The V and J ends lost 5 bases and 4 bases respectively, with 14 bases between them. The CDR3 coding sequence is TGTGCCAGTAGTTCCATCGGGGGGGCCACTGAAGCTTTCTTT. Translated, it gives CASSSIGGATEAFF.

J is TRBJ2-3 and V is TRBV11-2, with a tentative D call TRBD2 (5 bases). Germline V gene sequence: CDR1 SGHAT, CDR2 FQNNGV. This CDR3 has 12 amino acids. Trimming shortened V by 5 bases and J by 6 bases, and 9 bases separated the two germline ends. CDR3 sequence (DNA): TGTGCCAGCAGCCCTACTAGGGATACGCAGTATTTT. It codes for CASSPTRDTQYF.

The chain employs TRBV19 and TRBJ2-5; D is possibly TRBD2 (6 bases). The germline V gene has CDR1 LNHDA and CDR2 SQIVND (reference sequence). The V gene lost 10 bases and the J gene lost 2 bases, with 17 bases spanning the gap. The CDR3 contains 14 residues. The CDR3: CATDAGTFQETQYF. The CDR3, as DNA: TGTGCCACCGATGCCGGGACTTTTCAAGAGACCCAGTACTTC.

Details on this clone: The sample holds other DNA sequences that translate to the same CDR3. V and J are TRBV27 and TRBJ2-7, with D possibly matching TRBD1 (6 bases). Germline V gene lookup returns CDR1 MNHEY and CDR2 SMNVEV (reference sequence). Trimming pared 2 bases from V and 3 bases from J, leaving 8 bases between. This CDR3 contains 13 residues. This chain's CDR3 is CASSLIQGYEQYF. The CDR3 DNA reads TGTGCCAGCAGTTTAATACAGGGCTACGAGCAGTACTTC.